The 8 T cell receptor beta chains below all came from one sample that was sequenced in a study of T cell repertoires in cytomegalovirus infection. TCRdb re-derived calls from the reads in MiXCR, one entry per CDR3 protein. The table records approximately 200,000 distinct CDR3 sequences, approximately 28% of them present only once. Sequencing was done on a sample of PBMCs. These TCRs come from a human donor in good health (CMV status not recorded). Some clones in this sample may be carry-over from other donors' samples.

The chain recombines TRBV7-2 with TRBJ1-2; 9 bases fit TRBD1. The CDR3 runs 14 residues. Losses at the gene ends were 6 bases for V and 3 bases for J; bases not matched to a gene: 5. Germline assignment: CDR1 SGHTA and CDR2 FQGNSA. CDR3 in DNA: TGTGCCAGCAGTCGACAGGGGGAGGACTATGGCTACACCTTC. This gives the protein CASSRQGEDYGYTF. Based on the CDR3 plus reference TRBV7-2 and TRBJ1-2, the full variable domain is GAGVSQSPSNKVTEKGKDVELRCDPISGHTALYWYRQSLGQGLEFLIYFQGNSAPDKSGLPSDRFSAERTGGSVSTLTIQRTQQEDSAVYLCASSRQGEDYGYTFGSGTRLTVV.

The chain has TRBV7-2 and TRBJ2-7; possibly TRBD1 or TRBD2 for D (6 bases each). This CDR3 spans 14 amino acids. CDR1 is SGHTA, CDR2 FQGNSA, per germline. V lost 0 bases and J lost 7, with 13 bases in between. The CDR3 sequence: CASSLAGGRWEQYF. The DNA of the CDR3 is TGTGCCAGCAGCTTAGCGGGGGGCCGTTGGGAGCAGTACTTC. Combining the CDR3 with reference TRBV7-2 and TRBJ2-7 gives the whole variable domain GAGVSQSPSNKVTEKGKDVELRCDPISGHTALYWYRQSLGQGLEFLIYFQGNSAPDKSGLPSDRFSAERTGGSVSTLTIQRTQQEDSAVYLCASSLAGGRWEQYFGPGTRLTVT.

The V gene is TRBV4-2, the J gene TRBJ2-7, with D unclear. V dropped 4 bases and J dropped 2 bases, with 12 bases sitting between them. The CDR3 sequence is 14 residues long. Germline V gene sequence: CDR1 LGHNA, CDR2 YNFKEQ. CDR3 region: CASSLLPTTYEQYF. The CDR3 nucleotides are TGTGCCAGCAGCCTCCTACCGACGACCTACGAGCAGTACTTC.

The rearrangement links TRBV29-1 to TRBJ2-5; the D gene is possibly TRBD2 (5 bases). V dropped 3 bases and J dropped 4 bases, with 9 bases sitting between them. The germline V gene has CDR1 SQVTM and CDR2 ANQGSEA. The CDR3 sequence is 12 residues long. CDR3: CSVDMAGETQYF. In DNA, the CDR3 is TGCAGCGTTGATATGGCGGGAGAGACCCAGTACTTC.

This chain connects TRBV2 to TRBJ2-7, with TRBD1 identical over 9 bases. The CDR3 runs 12 residues. From germline, CDR1 is SNHLY and CDR2 FYNNEI. The J segment lost 1 base and the V segment lost 9 bases, leaving 1 base of the junction unmatched. This CDR3 reads CARGQGSYEQYF. The CDR3 bases are TGTGCCAGAGGACAGGGGTCCTACGAGCAGTACTTC.

This clonotype was found a few times. This clone may be a read error of a much larger clone one base away. V is TRBV7-9 and J is TRBJ2-5; 7 positions match TRBD1. V dropped 5 bases and J dropped 3; count of bases not matched to a gene: 3. The V gene's germline CDR1 is SEHNR and CDR2 FQNEAQ (reference sequence). CDR3 length equals 13 residues. The CDR3 DNA follows: TGTGCCAGCAGCCGGGACAGCGAAGAGACCCAGTACTTC. Residues: CASSRDSEETQYF.

V is TRBV12-3 or TRBV12-4 and J is TRBJ1-5; D is undetermined. V gave up 1 base and J gave up 6 bases, with 13 bases separating them. This CDR3 is 15 amino acids long. CDR3: CASSLEIGVSQPQHF. The CDR3 DNA sequence: TGTGCCAGCAGTTTAGAAATTGGGGTTAGTCAGCCCCAGCATTTT.

This chain uses TRBV2 with TRBJ2-7, with TRBD1 matching 7 bases. The V gene end was trimmed by 8 bases and the J gene end by 2 bases; junction bases not matched to a gene: 9. Germline CDR1 is SNHLY and CDR2 is FYNNEI. The CDR3 has 14 amino acids. The CDR3 coding sequence is TGTGCCAGCTCTCGTGAAGGGGGCACCTACGAGCAGTACTTC. The encoded protein is CASSREGGTYEQYF.